The source of this T cell receptor beta chain is a study of blood T cell repertoires in COVID-19. Germline lookup yields CDR1 SNHLY and CDR2 FYNNEI. V shed 7 bases, J shed 5 bases, and the junction held 13 bases outside the gene matches. This CDR3 has 16 residues. As processed by the authors: How many nucleated cells were present was estimated from reference gene primer amplification. Method: immunoSEQ multiplex PCR; TCRdb's copy keeps in-frame clones and lacks some. The V and J calls and the clone size are those of that table, but D and trimming were determined from the DNA. Here the sample spans 200,000 to 250,000 clones, 87% being singletons. This clone was counted once.

Sequenced input: PBMCs or T cells enriched from blood (not recorded which). This clonotype originated in a man aged 25 to 40 who had recovered from COVID-19. The chain couples TRBV2 to TRBJ1-1, with TRBD1 matching 10 bases. This CDR3 is CASKRQGALSITEAFF. CDR3 bases: TGTGCCAGCAAAAGACAGGGGGCCCTATCTATAACTGAAGCTTTCTTT.